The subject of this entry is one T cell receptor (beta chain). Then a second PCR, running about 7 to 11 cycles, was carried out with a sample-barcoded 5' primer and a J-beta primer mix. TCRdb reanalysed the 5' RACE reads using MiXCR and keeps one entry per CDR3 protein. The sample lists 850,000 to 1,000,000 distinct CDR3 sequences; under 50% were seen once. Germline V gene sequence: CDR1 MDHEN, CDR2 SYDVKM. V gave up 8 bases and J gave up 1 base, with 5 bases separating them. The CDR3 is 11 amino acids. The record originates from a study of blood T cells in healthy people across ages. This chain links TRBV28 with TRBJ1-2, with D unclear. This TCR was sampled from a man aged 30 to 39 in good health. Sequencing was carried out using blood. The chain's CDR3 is CASGINYGYTF. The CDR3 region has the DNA TGTGCCAGCGGAATTAACTATGGCTACACCTTC.